This paragraph reports one T cell receptor (beta chain). Its antigen remains unidentified. Alpha and beta libraries were amplified separately from the second PCR onward. CD4+ T cell IFNgamma after overnight CMV lysate exposure gave donor CMV status. Losses at the gene ends were 4 bases for V and 0 bases for J; bases not matched to a gene: 0. The CDR3 length is 15 residues. The germline V gene encodes CDR1 MNHEY and CDR2 SVGEGT. An equimolar mix of two oligonucleotides served as the beta constant-region primer for TRBC1 and TRBC2. Ligated cDNA was amplified by four rounds of PCR with nested alpha and beta constant-region primers and SP2. The cDNA 3' end received a ligated single-stranded oligonucleotide carrying the SP2 primer and a 12-nucleotide UMI. From the UMI-ligation and nested PCR reads, TCRdb called clonotypes with MiXCR, one entry per CDR3 protein. Among about 100,000 distinct CDR3 sequences, roughly 15% were seen once, and the ten largest hold around 2.8%.

The sample belongs to a study of naive and memory T cell subsets. The study, taken as a whole, reports: In CD4 and CD8 cells, diversity dropped from naive through EMRA. Naive repertoires, especially CD8, held a few larger clonotypes, possibly memory cells re-expressing CD45RA.

V is TRBV6-2 or TRBV6-3 and J is TRBJ2-3; 11 positions match TRBD2. The receptor comes from a human donor in good health. The sequencing input was naive CD8+ T cells from blood. The CDR3 here is CASSWTSGSTDTQYF. DNA of the CDR3: TGTGCCAGCAGTTGGACTAGCGGGAGCACAGATACGCAGTATTTT.